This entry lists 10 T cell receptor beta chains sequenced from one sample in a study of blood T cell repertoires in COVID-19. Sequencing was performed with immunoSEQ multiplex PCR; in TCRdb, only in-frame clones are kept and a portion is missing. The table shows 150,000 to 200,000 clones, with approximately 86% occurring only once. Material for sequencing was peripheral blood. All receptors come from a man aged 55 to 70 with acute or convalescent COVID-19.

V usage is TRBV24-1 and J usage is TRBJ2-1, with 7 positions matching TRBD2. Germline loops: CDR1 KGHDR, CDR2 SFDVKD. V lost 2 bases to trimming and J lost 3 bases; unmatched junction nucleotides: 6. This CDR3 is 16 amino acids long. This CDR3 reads CATSDSSGRNYNEQFF. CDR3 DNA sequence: TGTGCCACCAGTGATTCTAGCGGTCGGAACTACAATGAGCAGTTCTTC.

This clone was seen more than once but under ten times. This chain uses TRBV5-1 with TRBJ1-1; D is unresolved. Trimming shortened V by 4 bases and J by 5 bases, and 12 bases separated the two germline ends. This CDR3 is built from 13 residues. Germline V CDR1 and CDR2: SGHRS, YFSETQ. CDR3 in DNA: TGCGCCAGCAGCCCCGGGGAGGTGACTGAAGCTTTCTTT. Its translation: CASSPGEVTEAFF.

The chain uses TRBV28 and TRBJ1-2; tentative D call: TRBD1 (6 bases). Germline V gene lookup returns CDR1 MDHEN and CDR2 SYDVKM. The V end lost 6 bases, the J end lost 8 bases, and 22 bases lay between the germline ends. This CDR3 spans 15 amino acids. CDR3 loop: CASSVNKGRGEGYTF. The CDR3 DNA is TGTGCCAGCAGCGTAAACAAGGGCAGGGGAGAAGGCTACACCTTC.

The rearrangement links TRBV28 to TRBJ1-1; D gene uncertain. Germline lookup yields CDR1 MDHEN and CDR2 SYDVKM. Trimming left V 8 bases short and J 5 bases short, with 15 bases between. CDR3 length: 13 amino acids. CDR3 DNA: TGTGCCAGCGTCCCCGGAGGGTGGACTGAAGCTTTCTTT. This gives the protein CASVPGGWTEAFF. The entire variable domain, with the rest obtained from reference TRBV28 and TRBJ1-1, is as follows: DVKVTQSSRYLVKRTGEKVFLECVQDMDHENMFWYRQDPGLGLRLIYFSYDVKMKEKGDIPEGYSVSREKKERFSLILESASTNQTSMYLCASVPGGWTEAFFGQGTRLTVV.

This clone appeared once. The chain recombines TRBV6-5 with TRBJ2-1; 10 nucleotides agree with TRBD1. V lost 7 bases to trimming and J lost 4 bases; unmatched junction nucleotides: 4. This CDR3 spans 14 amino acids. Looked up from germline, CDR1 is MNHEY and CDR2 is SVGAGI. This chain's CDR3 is CASNPGQGYNEQFF. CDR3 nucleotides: TGTGCCAGCAACCCGGGACAGGGGTACAATGAGCAGTTCTTC.

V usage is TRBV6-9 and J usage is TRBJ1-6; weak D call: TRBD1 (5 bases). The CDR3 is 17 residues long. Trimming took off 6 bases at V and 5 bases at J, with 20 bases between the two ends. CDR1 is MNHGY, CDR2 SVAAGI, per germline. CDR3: CASSPRRGGHDNSPLHF. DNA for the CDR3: TGTGCCAGCAGCCCGCGTAGGGGAGGGCATGATAATTCACCCCTCCACTTT.

CDR3 in amino acids: CASSRLAGGPGYEQYF. The DNA of the CDR3 is TGTGCCAGCTCTCGACTAGCGGGAGGGCCAGGGTACGAGCAGTACTTC. The J gene is TRBJ2-7, the V gene TRBV18; 14 bases match TRBD2. Germline lookup yields CDR1 KGHSH and CDR2 LQKENI. V trimming: 6 bases; J trimming: 4 bases; junction bases outside the gene matches: 8. CDR3 length: 16 amino acids.

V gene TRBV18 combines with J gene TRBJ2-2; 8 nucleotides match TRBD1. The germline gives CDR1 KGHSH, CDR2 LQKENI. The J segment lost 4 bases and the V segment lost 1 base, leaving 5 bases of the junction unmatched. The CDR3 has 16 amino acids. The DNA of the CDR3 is TGTGCCAGCTCACCACGTCGACAGGGGTCCACCGGGGAGCTGTTTTTT. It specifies CASSPRRQGSTGELFF.

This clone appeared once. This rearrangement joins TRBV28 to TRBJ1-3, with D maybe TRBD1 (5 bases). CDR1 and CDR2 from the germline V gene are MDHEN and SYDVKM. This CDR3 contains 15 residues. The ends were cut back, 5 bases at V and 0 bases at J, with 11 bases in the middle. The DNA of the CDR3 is TGTGCCAGCAGTGAACAGGACCTCTCTGGAAACACCATATATTTT. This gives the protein CASSEQDLSGNTIYF.

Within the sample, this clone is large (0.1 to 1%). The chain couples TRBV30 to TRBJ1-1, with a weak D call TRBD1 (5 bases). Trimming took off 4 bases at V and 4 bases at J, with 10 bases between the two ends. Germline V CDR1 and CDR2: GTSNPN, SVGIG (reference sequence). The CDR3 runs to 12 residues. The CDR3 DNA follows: TGTGCCTGGAACGGGGGGACCACTGAAGCTTTCTTT. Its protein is CAWNGGTTEAFF. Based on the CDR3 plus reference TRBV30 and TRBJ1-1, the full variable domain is SQTIHQWPATLVQPVGSPLSLECTVEGTSNPNLYWYRQAAGRGLQLLFYSVGIGQISSEVPQNLSASRPQDRQFILSSKKLLLSDSGFYLCAWNGGTTEAFFGQGTRLTVV.